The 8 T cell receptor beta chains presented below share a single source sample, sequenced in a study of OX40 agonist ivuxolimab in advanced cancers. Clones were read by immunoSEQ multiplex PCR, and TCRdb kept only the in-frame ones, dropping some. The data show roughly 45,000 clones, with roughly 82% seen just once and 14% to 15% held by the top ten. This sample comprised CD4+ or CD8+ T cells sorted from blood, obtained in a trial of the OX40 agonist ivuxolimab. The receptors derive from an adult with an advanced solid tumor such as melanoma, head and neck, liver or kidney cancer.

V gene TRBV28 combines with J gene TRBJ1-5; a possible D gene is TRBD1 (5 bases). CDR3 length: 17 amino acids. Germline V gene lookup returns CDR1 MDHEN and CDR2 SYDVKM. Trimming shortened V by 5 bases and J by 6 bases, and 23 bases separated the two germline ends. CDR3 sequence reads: CASSPSFGGGKGQPQHF. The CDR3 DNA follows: TGTGCCAGCAGTCCCTCTTTTGGGGGGGGTAAGGGTCAGCCCCAGCATTTT.

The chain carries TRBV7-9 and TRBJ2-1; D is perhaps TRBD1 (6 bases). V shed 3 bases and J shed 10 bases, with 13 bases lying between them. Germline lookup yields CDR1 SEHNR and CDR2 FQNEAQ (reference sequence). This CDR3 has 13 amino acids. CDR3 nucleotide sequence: TGTGCCAGCAGCTTCGTCCCCGGGACAGAGCAGTTCTTC. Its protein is CASSFVPGTEQFF. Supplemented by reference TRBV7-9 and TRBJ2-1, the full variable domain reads DTGVSQNPRHKITKRGQNVTFRCDPISEHNRLYWYRQTLGQGPEFLTYFQNEAQLEKSRLLSDRFSAERPKGSFSTLEIQRTEQGDSAMYLCASSFVPGTEQFFGPGTRLTVL.

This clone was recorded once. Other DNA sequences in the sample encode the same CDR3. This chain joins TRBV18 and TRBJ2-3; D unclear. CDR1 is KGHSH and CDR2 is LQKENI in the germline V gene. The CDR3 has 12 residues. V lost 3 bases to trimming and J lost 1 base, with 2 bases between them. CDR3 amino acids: CASSPGTDTQYF. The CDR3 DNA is TGTGCCAGCTCACCTGGCACAGATACGCAGTATTTT. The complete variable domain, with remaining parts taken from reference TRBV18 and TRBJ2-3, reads NAGVMQNPRHLVRRRGQEARLRCSPMKGHSHVYWYRQLPEEGLKFMVYLQKENIIDESGMPKERFSAEFPKEGPSILRIQQVVRGDSAAYFCASSPGTDTQYFGPGTRLTVL.

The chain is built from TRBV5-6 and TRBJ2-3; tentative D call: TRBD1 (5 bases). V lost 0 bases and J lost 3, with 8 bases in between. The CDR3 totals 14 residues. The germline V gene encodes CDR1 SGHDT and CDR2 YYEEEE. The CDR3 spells CASSLGGWTDTQYF. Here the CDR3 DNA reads TGTGCCAGCAGCTTGGGGGGCTGGACAGATACGCAGTATTTT.

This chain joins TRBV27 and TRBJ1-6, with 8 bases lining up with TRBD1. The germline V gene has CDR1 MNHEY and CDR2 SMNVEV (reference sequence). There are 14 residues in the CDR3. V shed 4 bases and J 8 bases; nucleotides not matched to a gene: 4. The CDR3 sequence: CASSSGQAYSPLHF. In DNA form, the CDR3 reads TGTGCCAGCAGTTCGGGACAGGCCTATTCACCCCTCCACTTT.

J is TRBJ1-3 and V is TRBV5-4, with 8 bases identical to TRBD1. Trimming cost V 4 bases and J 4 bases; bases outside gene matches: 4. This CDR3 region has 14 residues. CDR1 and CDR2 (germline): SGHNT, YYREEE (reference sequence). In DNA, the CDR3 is TGTGCCAGCAGCCAGGACAGGGAGGGAAACACCATATATTTT. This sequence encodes CASSQDREGNTIYF.

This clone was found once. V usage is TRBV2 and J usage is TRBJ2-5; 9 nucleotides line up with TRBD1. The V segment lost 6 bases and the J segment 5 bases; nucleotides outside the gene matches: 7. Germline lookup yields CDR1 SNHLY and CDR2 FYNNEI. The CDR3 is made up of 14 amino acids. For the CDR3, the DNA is TGTGCCAGCAGCGGGGGGACAGGGTGGGAGACCCAGTACTTC. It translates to CASSGGTGWETQYF.

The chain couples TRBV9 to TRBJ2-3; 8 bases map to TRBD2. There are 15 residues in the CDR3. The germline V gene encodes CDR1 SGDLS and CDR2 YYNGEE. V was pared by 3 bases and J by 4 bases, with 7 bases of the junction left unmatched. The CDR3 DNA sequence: TGTGCCAGCAGCGGTCCGGGACTAGGGGCAGATACGCAGTATTTT. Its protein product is CASSGPGLGADTQYF.